Given below is one TCR beta chain in context. What it binds is unknown. The junction departs from germline at one end; a sequencing error may be responsible. The CDR3 consists of 14 residues. The germline gives CDR1 SEHNR, CDR2 FQNEAQ (reference sequence). The sample originates from a study of cytomegalovirus exposure and HLA in healthy donors. Findings of the study overall: The authors considered a cluster of highly shared sequence variants likely to be a sequencing artifact.

The PCR made use of 60 Vbeta and 13 Jbeta primers. Libraries were prepared by immunoSEQ multiplex PCR; TCRdb keeps only in-frame clonotypes and omits some of them. The repertoire has over 250,000 clones, 86% of them found once; the top ten carry less than 4.5%. Sequenced sample: PBMCs. The source of this sequence is a man aged 35 to 55 in good health and CMV-seropositive. The chain joins TRBV7-9 to TRBJ2-7, with 7 bases identical to TRBD1. The CDR3 region has the DNA TGTTCCAGCAGCCCCTTACAGGGGCGCGACGAGCAGTACTTC. This encodes CSSSPLQGRDEQYF.